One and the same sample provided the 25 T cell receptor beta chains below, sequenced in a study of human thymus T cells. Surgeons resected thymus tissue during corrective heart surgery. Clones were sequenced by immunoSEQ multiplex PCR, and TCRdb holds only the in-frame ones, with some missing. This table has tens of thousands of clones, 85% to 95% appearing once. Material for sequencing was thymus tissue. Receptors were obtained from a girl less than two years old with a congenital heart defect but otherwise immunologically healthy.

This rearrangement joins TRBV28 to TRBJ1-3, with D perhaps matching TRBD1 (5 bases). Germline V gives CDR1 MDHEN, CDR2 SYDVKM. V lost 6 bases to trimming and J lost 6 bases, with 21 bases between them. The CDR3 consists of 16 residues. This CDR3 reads CASSRNLGPMANTIYF. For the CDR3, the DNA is TGTGCCAGCAGCCGAAACTTGGGACCCATGGCAAACACCATATATTTT.

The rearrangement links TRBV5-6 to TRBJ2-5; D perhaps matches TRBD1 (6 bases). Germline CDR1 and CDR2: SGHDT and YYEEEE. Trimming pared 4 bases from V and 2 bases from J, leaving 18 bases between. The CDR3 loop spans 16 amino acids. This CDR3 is CASSLARDNKQETQYF. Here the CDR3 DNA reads TGTGCCAGCAGCCTCGCCCGGGACAACAAACAAGAGACCCAGTACTTC.

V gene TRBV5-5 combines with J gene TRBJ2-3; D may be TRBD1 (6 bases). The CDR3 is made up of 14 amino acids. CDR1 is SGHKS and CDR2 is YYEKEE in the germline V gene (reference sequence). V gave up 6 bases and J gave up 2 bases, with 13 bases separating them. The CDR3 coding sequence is TGTGCCAGCACTCCCAGGGGTTTCACAGATACGCAGTATTTT. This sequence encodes CASTPRGFTDTQYF.

DNA of the CDR3: TGTGCCAGCAGTCCTATCGACGGCCTACATAACTATGGCTACACCTTC. Amino acid sequence: CASSPIDGLHNYGYTF. The chain links TRBV7-4 to TRBJ1-2, with no clear D. V was shortened by 6 bases and J by 1 base, with 18 bases between the two germline ends. This CDR3 has 16 residues. Germline lookup yields CDR1 SGHVT and CDR2 SQSDAQ.

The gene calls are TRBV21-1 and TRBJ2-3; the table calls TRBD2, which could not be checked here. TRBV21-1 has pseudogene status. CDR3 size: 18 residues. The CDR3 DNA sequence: TGTGCCAGCAGAAGAGCCCCCCTGGTGGGAGGAATAACAGATACGCAGTATTTT. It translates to CASRRAPLVGGITDTQYF.

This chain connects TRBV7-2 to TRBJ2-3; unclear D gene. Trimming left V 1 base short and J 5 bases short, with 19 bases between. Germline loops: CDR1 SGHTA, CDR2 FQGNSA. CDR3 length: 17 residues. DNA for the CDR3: TGTGCCAGCAGCTTAGGGACGGGCCCCCCACGAGGAGATACGCAGTATTTT. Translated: CASSLGTGPPRGDTQYF.

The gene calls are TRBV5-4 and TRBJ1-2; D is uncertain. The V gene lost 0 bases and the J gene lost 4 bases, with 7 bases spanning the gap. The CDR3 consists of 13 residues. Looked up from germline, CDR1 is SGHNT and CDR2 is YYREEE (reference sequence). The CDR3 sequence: CASSLEGRYGYTF. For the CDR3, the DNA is TGTGCCAGCAGCTTGGAAGGCCGCTATGGCTACACCTTC.

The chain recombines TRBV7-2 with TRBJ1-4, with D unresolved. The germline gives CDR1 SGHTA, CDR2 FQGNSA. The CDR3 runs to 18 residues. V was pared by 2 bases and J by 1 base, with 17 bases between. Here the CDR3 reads CASSLNSPQALTNEKLFF. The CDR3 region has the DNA TGTGCCAGCAGCTTAAACTCCCCGCAGGCGCTAACTAATGAAAAACTGTTTTTT. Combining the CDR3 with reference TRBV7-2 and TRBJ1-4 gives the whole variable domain GAGVSQSPSNKVTEKGKDVELRCDPISGHTALYWYRQSLGQGLEFLIYFQGNSAPDKSGLPSDRFSAERTGGSVSTLTIQRTQQEDSAVYLCASSLNSPQALTNEKLFFGSGTQLSVL.

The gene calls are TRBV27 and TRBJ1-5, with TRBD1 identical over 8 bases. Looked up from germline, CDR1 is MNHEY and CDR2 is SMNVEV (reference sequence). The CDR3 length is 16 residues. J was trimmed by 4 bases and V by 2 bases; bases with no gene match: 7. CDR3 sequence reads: CASSLVRQGPNQPQHF. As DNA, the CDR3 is TGTGCCAGCAGTTTAGTCCGACAGGGGCCGAATCAGCCCCAGCATTTT.

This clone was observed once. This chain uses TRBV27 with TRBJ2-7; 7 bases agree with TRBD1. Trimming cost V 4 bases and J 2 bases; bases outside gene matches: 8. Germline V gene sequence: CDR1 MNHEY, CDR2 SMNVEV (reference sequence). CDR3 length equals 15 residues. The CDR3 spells CASSYEAGGPYEQYF. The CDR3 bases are TGTGCCAGCAGTTACGAGGCAGGGGGTCCCTACGAGCAGTACTTC.

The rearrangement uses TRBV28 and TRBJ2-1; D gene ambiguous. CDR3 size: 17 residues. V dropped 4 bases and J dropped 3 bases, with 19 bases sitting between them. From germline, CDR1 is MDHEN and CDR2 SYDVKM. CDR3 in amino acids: CASSSPPSRYHYNEQFF. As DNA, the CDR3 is TGTGCCAGCAGTTCCCCGCCCAGCCGCTACCACTACAATGAGCAGTTCTTC.

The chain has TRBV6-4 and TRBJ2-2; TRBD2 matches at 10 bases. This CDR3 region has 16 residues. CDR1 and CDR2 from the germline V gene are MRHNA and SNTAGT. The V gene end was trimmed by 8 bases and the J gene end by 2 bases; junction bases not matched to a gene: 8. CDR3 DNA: TGTGCCAGCGTCTGGACTAGCGGAACTAACACCGGGGAGCTGTTTTTT. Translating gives CASVWTSGTNTGELFF.

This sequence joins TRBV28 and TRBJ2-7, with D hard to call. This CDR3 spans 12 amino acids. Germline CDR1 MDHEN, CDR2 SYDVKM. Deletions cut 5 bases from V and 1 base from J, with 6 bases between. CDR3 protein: CASSVTSYEQYF. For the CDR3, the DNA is TGTGCCAGCAGTGTCACATCCTACGAGCAGTACTTC.

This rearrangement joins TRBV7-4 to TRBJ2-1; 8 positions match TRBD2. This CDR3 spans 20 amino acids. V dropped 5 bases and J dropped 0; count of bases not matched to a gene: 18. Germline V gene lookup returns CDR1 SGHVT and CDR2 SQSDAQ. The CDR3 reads CASSLLEAGEGNCSYNEQFF. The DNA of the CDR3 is TGTGCCAGCAGCCTTCTGGAAGCGGGAGAGGGTAATTGCTCCTACAATGAGCAGTTCTTC.

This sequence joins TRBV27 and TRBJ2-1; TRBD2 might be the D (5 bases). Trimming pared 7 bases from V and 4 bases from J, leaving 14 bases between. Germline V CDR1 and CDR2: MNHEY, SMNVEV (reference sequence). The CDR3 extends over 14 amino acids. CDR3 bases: TGTGCCAGCATAGGGTTGAAGCGGTACAATGAGCAGTTCTTC. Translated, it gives CASIGLKRYNEQFF.

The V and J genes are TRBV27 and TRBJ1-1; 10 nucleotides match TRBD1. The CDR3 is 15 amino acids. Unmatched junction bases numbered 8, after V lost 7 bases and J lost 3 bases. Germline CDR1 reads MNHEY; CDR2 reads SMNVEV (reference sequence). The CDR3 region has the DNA TGTGCCAGCAACCCGACAGGGGGCTTTCACACTGAAGCTTTCTTT. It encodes CASNPTGGFHTEAFF.

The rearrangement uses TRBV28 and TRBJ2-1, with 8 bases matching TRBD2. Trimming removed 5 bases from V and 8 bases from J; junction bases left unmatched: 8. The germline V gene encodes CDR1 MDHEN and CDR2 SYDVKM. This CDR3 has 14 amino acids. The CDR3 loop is CASSPSGSRYEQFF. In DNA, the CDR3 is TGTGCCAGCAGTCCGAGCGGGAGCAGGTATGAGCAGTTCTTC.

The CDR3 spells CASKRRGGVYEQYF. Written as DNA, the CDR3 is TGTGCCAGCAAAAGAAGGGGAGGGGTCTACGAGCAGTACTTC. The genes are TRBV27 and TRBJ2-7, with 7 bases aligning to TRBD2. V lost 7 bases to trimming and J lost 3 bases; unmatched junction nucleotides: 9. CDR3 length equals 14 residues. Germline values: CDR1 MNHEY, CDR2 SMNVEV (reference sequence).

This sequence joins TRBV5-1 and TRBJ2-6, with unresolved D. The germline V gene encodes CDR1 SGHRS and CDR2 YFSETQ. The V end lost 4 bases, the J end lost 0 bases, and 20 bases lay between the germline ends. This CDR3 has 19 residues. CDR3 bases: TGCGCCAGCAGCCGAACGTCCCGGCCACAGACCTCTGGGGCCAACGTCCTGACTTTC. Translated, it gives CASSRTSRPQTSGANVLTF. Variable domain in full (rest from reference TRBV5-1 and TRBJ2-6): KAGVTQTPRYLIKTRGQQVTLSCSPISGHRSVSWYQQTPGQGLQFLFEYFSETQRNKGNFPGRFSGRQFSNSRSEMNVSTLELGDSALYLCASSRTSRPQTSGANVLTFGAGSRLTVL.

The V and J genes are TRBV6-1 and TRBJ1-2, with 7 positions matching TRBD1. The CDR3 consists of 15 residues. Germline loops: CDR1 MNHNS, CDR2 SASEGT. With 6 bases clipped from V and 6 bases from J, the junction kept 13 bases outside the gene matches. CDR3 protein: CASRHRDSKPHGYTF. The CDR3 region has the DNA TGTGCCAGCAGACACCGGGACAGCAAACCGCATGGCTACACCTTC.

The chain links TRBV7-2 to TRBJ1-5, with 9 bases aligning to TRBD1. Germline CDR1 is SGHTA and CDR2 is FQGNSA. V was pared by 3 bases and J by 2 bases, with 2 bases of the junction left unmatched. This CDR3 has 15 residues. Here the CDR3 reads CASSFRDRGNQPQHF. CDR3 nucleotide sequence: TGTGCCAGCAGCTTCCGGGACAGGGGCAATCAGCCCCAGCATTTT.

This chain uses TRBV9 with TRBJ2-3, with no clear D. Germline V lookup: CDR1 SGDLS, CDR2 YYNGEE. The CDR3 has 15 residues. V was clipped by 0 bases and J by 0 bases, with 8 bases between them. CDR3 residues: CASSVAGKSTDTQYF. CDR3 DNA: TGTGCCAGCAGCGTAGCGGGTAAGAGCACAGATACGCAGTATTTT.

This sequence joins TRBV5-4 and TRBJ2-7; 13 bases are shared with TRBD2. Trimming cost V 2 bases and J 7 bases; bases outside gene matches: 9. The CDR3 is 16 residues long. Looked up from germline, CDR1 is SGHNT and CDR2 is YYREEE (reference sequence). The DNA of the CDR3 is TGTGCCAGCAGCTTTCGACTAGCGGGAGGCCTGGGGGAGCAGTACTTC. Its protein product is CASSFRLAGGLGEQYF. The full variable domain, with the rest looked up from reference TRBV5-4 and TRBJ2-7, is ETGVTQSPTHLIKTRGQQVTLRCSSQSGHNTVSWYQQALGQGPQFIFQYYREEENGRGNFPPRFSGLQFPNYSSELNVNALELDDSALYLCASSFRLAGGLGEQYFGPGTRLTVT.

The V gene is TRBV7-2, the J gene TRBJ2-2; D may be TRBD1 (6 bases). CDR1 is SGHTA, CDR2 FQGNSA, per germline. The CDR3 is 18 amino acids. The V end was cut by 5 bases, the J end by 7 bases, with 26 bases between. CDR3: CASSPNAVQGRGIGELFF. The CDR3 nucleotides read TGTGCCAGCAGCCCAAACGCGGTGCAAGGCAGGGGTATCGGGGAGCTGTTTTTT.

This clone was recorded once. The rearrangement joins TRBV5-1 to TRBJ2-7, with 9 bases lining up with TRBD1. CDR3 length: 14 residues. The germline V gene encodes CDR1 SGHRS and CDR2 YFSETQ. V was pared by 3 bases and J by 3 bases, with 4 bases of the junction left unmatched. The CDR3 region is CASSWTGADYEQYF. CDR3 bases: TGCGCCAGCAGCTGGACAGGGGCGGACTACGAGCAGTACTTC. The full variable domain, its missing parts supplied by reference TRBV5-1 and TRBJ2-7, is KAGVTQTPRYLIKTRGQQVTLSCSPISGHRSVSWYQQTPGQGLQFLFEYFSETQRNKGNFPGRFSGRQFSNSRSEMNVSTLELGDSALYLCASSWTGADYEQYFGPGTRLTVT.